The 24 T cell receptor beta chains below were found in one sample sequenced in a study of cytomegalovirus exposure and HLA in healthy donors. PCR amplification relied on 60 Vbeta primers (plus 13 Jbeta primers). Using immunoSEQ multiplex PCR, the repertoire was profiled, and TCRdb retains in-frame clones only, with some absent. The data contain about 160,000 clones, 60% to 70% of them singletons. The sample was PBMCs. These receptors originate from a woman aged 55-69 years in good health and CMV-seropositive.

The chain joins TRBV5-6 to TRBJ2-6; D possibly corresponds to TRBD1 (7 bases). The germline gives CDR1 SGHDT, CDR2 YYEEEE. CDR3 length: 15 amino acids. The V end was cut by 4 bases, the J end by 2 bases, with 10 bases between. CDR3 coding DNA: TGTGCCAGCAGCGGCAGGGGGGCTGGGGCCAACGTCCTGACTTTC. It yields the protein CASSGRGAGANVLTF.

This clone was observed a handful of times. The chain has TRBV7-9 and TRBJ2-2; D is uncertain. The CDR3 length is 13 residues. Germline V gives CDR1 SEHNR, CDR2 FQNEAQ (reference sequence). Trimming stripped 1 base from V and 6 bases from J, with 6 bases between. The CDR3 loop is CASSLGGAGELFF. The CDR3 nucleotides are TGTGCCAGCAGCTTAGGAGGTGCCGGGGAGCTGTTTTTT.

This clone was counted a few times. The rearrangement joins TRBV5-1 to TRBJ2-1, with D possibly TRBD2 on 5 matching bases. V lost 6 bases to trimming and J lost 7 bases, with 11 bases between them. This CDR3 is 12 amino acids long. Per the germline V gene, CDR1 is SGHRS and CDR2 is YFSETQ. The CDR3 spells CASTTPGNEQFF. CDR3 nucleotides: TGCGCCAGCACCACCCCGGGGAATGAGCAGTTCTTC.

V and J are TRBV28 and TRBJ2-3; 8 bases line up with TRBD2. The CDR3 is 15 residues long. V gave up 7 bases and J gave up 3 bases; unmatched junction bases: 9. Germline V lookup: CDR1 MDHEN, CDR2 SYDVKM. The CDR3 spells CASIEAGVGTDTQYF. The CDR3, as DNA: TGTGCCAGCATAGAAGCGGGAGTAGGAACAGATACGCAGTATTTT.

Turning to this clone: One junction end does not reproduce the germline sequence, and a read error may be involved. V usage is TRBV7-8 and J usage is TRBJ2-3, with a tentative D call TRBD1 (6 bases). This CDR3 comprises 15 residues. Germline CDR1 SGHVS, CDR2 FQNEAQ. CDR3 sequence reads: CASSSSTGSTDAQYF. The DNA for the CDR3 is TGTGCCAGCAGCTCCTCGACAGGCAGCACAGATGCGCAGTATTTT.

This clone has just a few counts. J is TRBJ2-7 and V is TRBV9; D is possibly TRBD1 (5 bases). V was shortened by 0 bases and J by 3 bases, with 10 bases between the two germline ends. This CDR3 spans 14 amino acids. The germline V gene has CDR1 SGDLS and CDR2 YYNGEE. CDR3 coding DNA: TGTGCCAGCAGCGTAGGCTCCCAGGGCTACGAGCAGTACTTC. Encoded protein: CASSVGSQGYEQYF.

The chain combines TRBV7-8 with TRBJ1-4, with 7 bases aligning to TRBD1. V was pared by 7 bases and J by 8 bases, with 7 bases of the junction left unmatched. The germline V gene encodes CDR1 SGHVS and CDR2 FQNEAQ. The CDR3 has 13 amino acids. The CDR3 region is CASTRGSGEKLFF. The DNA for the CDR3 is TGTGCCAGCACCAGGGGGAGCGGGGAAAAACTGTTTTTT.

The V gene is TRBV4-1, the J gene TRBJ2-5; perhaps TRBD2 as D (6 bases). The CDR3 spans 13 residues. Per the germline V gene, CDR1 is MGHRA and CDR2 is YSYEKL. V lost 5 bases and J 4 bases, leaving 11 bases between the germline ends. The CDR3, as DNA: TGCGCCAGCAGCTCACAGGAGGGAGAGACCCAGTACTTC. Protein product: CASSSQEGETQYF.

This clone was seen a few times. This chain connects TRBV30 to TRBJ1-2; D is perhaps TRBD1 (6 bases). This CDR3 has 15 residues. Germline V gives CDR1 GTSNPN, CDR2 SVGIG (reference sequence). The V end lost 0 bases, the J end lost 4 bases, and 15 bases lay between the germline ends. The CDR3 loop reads CAWSVRLRGTYGYTF. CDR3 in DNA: TGTGCCTGGAGTGTACGGCTCAGGGGAACCTATGGCTACACCTTC.

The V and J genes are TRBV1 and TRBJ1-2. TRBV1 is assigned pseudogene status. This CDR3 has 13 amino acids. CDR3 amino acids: CTYPQRFNYGYTF. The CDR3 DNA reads TGCACCTACCCGCAGAGGTTTAACTATGGCTACACCTTC.

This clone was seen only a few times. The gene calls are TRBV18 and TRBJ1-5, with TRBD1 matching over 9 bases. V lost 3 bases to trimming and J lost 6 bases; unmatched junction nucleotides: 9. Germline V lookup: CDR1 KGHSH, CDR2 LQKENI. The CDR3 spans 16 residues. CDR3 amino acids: CASSPDSGQGSQPQHF. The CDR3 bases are TGTGCCAGCTCACCCGACTCGGGACAGGGAAGTCAGCCCCAGCATTTT.

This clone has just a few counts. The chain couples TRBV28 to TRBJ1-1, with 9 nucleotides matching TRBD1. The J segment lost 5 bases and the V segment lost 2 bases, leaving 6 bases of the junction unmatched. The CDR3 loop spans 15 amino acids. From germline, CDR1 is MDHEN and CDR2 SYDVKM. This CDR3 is CASSLGDRDGTEAFF. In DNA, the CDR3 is TGTGCCAGCAGTTTAGGGGACAGGGATGGAACTGAAGCTTTCTTT.

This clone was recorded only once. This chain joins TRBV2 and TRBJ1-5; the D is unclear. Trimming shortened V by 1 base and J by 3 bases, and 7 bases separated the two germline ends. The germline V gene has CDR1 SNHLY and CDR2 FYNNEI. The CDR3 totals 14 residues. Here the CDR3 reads CASSEGLNNQPQHF. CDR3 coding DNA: TGTGCCAGCAGTGAAGGGCTCAACAATCAGCCCCAGCATTTT.

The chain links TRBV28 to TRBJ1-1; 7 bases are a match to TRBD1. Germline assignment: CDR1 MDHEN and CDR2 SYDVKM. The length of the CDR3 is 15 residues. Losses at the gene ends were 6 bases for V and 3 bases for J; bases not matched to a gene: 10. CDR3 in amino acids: CASRGRGGRYTEAFF. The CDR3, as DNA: TGTGCCAGCAGGGGAAGAGGGGGCCGGTACACTGAAGCTTTCTTT.

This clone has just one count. CDR3 protein: CASSLLYEQYF. Written as DNA, the CDR3 is TGTGCCAGCAGCCTACTCTACGAGCAGTACTTC. The chain uses TRBV11-2 and TRBJ2-7; D remains ambiguous. Trimming shortened V by 5 bases and J by 3 bases, and 5 bases separated the two germline ends. The V gene's germline CDR1 is SGHAT and CDR2 FQNNGV. There are 11 residues in the CDR3.

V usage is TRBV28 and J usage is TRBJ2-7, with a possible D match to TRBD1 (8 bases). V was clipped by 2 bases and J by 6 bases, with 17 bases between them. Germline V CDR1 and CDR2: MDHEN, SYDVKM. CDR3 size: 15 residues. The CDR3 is CASSLSGTGFREQYF. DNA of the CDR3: TGTGCCAGCAGTTTAAGCGGGACAGGTTTCCGCGAGCAGTACTTC.

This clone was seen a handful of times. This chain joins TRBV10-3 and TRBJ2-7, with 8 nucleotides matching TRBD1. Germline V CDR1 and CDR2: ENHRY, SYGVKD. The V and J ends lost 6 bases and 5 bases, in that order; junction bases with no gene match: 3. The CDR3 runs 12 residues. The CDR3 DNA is TGTGCCATCAGCAGGGGGCTGGACGAGCAGTACTTC. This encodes CAISRGLDEQYF.

The CDR3 reads CASSPALSGSTDTQYF. CDR3 sequence (DNA): TGCGCCAGCAGCCCGGCTCTGTCAGGCAGCACAGATACGCAGTATTTT. J is TRBJ2-3 and V is TRBV5-1; D gene ambiguous. There are 16 residues in the CDR3. CDR1 is SGHRS and CDR2 is YFSETQ in the germline V gene. The ends were cut back, 4 bases at V and 0 bases at J, with 15 bases in the middle.

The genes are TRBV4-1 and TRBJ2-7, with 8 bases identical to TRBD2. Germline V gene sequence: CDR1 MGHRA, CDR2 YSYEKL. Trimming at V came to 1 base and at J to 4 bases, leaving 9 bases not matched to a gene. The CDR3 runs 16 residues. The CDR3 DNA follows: TGCGCCAGCAGCCAAGTAAGCGGGAGCCCGTTTTACGAGCAGTACTTC. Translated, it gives CASSQVSGSPFYEQYF.

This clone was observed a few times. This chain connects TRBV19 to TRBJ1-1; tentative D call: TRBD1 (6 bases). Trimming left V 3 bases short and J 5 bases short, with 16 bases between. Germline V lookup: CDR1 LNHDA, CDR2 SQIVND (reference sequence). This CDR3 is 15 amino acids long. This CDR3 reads CASSILQGKGTEAFF. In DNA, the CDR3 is TGTGCCAGTAGTATCCTGCAGGGGAAAGGGACTGAAGCTTTCTTT. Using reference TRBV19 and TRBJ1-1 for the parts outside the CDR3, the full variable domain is DGGITQSPKYLFRKEGQNVTLSCEQNLNHDAMYWYRQDPGQGLRLIYYSQIVNDFQKGDIAEGYSVSREKKESFPLTVTSAQKNPTAFYLCASSILQGKGTEAFFGQGTRLTVV.

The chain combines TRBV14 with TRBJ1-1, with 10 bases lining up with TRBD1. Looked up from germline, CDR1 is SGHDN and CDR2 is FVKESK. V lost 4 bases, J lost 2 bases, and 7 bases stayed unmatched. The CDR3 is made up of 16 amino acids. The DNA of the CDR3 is TGTGCCAGCAGCCCTGGGGGGACAGGGGAAAACACTGAAGCTTTCTTT. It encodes CASSPGGTGENTEAFF.

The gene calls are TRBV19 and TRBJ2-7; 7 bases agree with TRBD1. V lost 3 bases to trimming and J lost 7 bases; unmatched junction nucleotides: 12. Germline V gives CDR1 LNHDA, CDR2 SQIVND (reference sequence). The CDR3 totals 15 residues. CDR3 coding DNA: TGTGCCAGTAGTATTGGGACGACAGGGAGAAGTGAGCAGTACTTC. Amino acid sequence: CASSIGTTGRSEQYF.

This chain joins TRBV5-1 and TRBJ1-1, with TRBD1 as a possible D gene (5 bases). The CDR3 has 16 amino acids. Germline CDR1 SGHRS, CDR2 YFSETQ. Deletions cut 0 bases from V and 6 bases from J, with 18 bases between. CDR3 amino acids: CASSLGGGYSDPEAFF. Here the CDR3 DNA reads TGCGCCAGCAGCTTGGGGGGGGGTTACAGTGATCCTGAAGCTTTCTTT.

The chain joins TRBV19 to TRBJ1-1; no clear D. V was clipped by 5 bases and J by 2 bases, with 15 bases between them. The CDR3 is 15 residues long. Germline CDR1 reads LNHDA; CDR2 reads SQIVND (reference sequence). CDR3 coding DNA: TGTGCCAGTAGTCCTCGGGGATCTACTAACACTGAAGCTTTCTTT. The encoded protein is CASSPRGSTNTEAFF.